This TCR beta chain was retrieved from a study of blood T cell repertoires in COVID-19. The table came from immunoSEQ multiplex PCR; TCRdb's copy has only in-frame clones and leaves some out. The sample yields 270,000 or so clones, around 86% seen once. Across under 25 US areas, participants ranged in age from about 18 to 90 years. The source is a woman between 18 and 29 years old who had recovered from COVID-19. Sequenced material: PBMCs or T cells enriched from blood (not recorded which).

The CDR3 region is CASSLASAGGPRYF. As DNA, the CDR3 is TGCGCCAGCAGCTTGGCCTCTGCGGGGGGGCCGAGATACTTC. The gene calls are TRBV5-1 and TRBJ2-4; 9 bases align to TRBD2. CDR1 SGHRS and CDR2 YFSETQ come from the germline V gene. The CDR3 has 14 residues. The junction had 11 bases not matched to a gene; V was cut back by 0 bases and J by 16 bases.